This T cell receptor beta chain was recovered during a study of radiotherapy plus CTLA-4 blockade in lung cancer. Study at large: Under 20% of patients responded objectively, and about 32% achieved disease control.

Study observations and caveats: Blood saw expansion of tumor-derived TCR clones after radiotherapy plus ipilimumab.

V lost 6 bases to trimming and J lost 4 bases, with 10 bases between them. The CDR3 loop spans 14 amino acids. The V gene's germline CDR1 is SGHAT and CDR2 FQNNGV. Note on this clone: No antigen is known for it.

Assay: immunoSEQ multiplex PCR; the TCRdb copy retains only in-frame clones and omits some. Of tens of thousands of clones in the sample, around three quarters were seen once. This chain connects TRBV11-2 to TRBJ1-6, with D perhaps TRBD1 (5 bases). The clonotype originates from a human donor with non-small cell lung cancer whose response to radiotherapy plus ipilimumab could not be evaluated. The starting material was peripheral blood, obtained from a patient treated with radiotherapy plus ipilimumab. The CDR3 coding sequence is TGTGCCAGCAGTTTCAGGGAATATAATTCACCCCTCCACTTT. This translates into CASSFREYNSPLHF.